These 3 T cell receptor beta chains were all obtained from the same sample, sequenced in a study of T-cell memory formation after mild COVID-19. TCRdb itself ran the 5' RACE reads through MiXCR, one entry per CDR3 protein. The sample shows tens of thousands of distinct CDR3 sequences, roughly 10% of them seen only once. The sequencing input was PBMCs or a T cell subset sorted from them (not recorded which). These receptors were taken from a man in his late teens or twenties who had mild COVID-19 (a few samples of this study predate the infection). Cell type and time point are not known.

In its sample, this clonotype was seen many times. V usage is TRBV29-1 and J usage is TRBJ1-1; no definite D call. CDR3 size: 11 residues. Germline V gives CDR1 SQVTM, CDR2 ANQGSEA. The germline V and J ends were trimmed by 2 bases and 1 base, with 2 bases remaining between them. For the CDR3, the DNA is TGCAGCGTTGAACCGAACACTGAAGCTTTCTTT. This encodes CSVEPNTEAFF.

Ten or more counts support this clonotype. The rearrangement links TRBV10-3 to TRBJ1-5; D is undetermined. Germline assignment: CDR1 ENHRY and CDR2 SYGVKD. There are 15 residues in the CDR3. Trimming stripped 10 bases from V and 1 base from J, with 17 bases between. The CDR3 here is CATQVSRASNQPQHF. CDR3 DNA: TGTGCCACCCAGGTCTCCCGGGCGAGCAATCAGCCCCAGCATTTT.

This clonotype was detected many times. The chain combines TRBV6-1 with TRBJ1-2, with a weak D call TRBD1 (6 bases). The CDR3 totals 15 residues. Trimming cost V 6 bases and J 4 bases, with 18 bases left between them. Germline V gene lookup returns CDR1 MNHNS and CDR2 SASEGT. The CDR3 region is CASSGLPQGFYGYTF. The DNA of the CDR3 is TGTGCCAGCAGCGGGCTACCGCAGGGGTTCTATGGCTACACCTTC.